Included here is one TCR beta chain sequence, with context. There are many counts of this clonotype. Its antigen is still unknown. Qualities for individual bases were not recorded, and no much larger clone is one base off. V was cut back by 0 bases and J by 0 bases, leaving a gap of 10 bases between them. Via the germline V gene, CDR1 is SGHRS and CDR2 YFSETQ. The CDR3 runs 15 amino acids, cysteine and phenylalanine included. Only CDR3 DNA is held: 45 bases, read in frame from base 1. For unsorted PBMC libraries, 2 million PBMCs were used after storage in RNAlater at -80 degrees C until RNA extraction. The multiple sclerosis patients were enrolled in a US clinical protocol that evaluated disease progression with magnetic resonance imaging. PBMCs were separated from peripheral blood using Ficoll-Hypaque density gradient centrifugation and then cryopreserved in liquid nitrogen. To synthesize cDNA, template-switch 5'RACE was performed with a primer carrying a 10-nucleotide random unique molecular identifier so that each TCR transcript was tagged. Every sequencing run yielded over 160 million TCR-beta sequences covering 15-18 subjects. The RNeasy kit was used to extract total RNA. The KAPA Real-time Library Amplification kit was used to amplify TCR-beta VDJ regions with primers targeting the TCR constant region and the 5'RACE anchor. A first PCR added sample indexes and Illumina adaptors, after which a second PCR increased the library yield. After Ampure bead purification, the TCR product of roughly 650 bp was size-selected on a 2% E-gel SizeSelection system. Before pooling, library quality was assessed on a Bioanalyzer, concentration was determined with Qubit, and library quantification was performed with the Kapa Library Quantification kit. Paired-end 2 x 150 bp sequencing of the libraries was performed on an Illumina HiSeq 2500. To increase sequence diversity, roughly 24-32% phiX was spiked into each library pool. Under the source paper's analysis protocol: Quality-filtered reads were processed with the UMI-based MiGEC pipeline, which removed over 75% of raw TCR sequences during error correction. VDJ genes were aligned to IMGT germline references, and clonotypes were defined by unique CDR3 amino acid sequence plus V-J genes. VDJtools evaluated clonal expansion, Shannon diversity and CDR3 relatedness (CalcPairwiseDistances, ClusterSamples); CLCbio workbench built phylogenetic trees. A clone was classed as expanded if it had 8 or more unique UMIs, a cutoff based on coefficient-of-variation modelling across technical triplicates. TCRdb's own reprocessing of the public reads used fastp at Q25 and MiXCR and kept productive beta chains. One record per CDR3 amino acid sequence lists the most common genes and DNA. The V and J calls come from TCRdb's annotation, not from the publication. Counted in this sample were tens of thousands of distinct CDR3 sequences; around 3.6% of them appeared once. The top ten clonotypes cover about 2.9% of the sample.

This specimen belongs to a study of neurological immune-mediated disorders (dated by TCRdb to between 2018 and 2020). About the study as a whole: Of the 35 or so multiple sclerosis patients, about 31 had relapsing-remitting MS and 3 had secondary progressive MS. Peripheral blood TCR-beta repertoires from patients with HTLV-I-associated myelopathy (HAM/TSP), patients with multiple sclerosis, and healthy controls were compared in the study using UMI-based sequencing. The cohort included approximately 68 subjects: some 15 with HAM/TSP, roughly 35 with multiple sclerosis, and approximately 20 healthy controls. Longitudinal samples, technical triplicates and paired sorted CD4+ and CD8+ T-cell subsets, alongside PBMC samples, were included among the approximately 110 TCR-beta libraries.

Overall results and qualifications from the work: In a phylogenetic analysis, the repertoires of 18 out of 34 MS patients fell into a single cluster of related CDR3 sequences, pointing to a possible signature at the repertoire level. Across subjects, expanded clones never shared an identical CDR3 amino acid sequence, which suggests that the TCR-beta repertoires in every group were private. No association of the MS cluster with clinical or MRI features was observed, and the need for larger cohorts was stated by the authors. TCR clonal expansion was highest in HAM/TSP patients and lowest in MS patients, with MS patients falling below even healthy controls.

This clonotype originated in a woman between 50 and 59 years old with multiple sclerosis. The sample comprised PBMCs. This receptor chain uses TRBV5-1 and TRBJ2-7; there is no confident call for the D gene. The nucleotides are TGCGCCAGCAGCTTGGTATCAGGACCCTCCTACGAGCAGTACTTC. Its protein reads: CASSLVSGPSYEQYF. The full variable domain, with segments outside the CDR3 supplied by the reference TRBV5-1 and TRBJ2-7 proteins, appears as KAGVTQTPRYLIKTRGQQVTLSCSPISGHRSVSWYQQTPGQGLQFLFEYFSETQRNKGNFPGRFSGRQFSNSRSEMNVSTLELGDSALYLCASSLVSGPSYEQYFGPGTRLTVT.